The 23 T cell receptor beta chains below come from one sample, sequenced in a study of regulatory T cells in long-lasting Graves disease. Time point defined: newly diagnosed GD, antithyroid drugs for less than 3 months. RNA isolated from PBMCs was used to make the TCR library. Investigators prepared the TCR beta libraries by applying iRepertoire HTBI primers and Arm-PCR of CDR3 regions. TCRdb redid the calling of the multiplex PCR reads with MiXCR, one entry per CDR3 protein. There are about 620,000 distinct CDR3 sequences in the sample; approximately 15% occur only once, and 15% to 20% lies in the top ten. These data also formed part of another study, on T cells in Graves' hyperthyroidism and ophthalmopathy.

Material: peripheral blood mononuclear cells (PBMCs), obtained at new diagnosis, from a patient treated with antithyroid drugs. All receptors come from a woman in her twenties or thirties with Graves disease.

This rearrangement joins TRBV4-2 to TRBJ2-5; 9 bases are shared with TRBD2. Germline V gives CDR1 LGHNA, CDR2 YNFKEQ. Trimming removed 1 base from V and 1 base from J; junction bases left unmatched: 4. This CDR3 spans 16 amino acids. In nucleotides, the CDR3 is TGTGCCAGCAGCCAAGCTGGGACTAGCAGCCAAGAGACCCAGTACTTC. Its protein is CASSQAGTSSQETQYF.

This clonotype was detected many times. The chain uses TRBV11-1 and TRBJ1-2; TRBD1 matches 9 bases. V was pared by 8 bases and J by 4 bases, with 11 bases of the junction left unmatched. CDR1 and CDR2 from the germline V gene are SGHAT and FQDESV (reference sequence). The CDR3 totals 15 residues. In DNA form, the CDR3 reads TGTGCCAGCGGGATTAAGGACAGGGGACGCTATGGCTACACCTTC. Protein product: CASGIKDRGRYGYTF.

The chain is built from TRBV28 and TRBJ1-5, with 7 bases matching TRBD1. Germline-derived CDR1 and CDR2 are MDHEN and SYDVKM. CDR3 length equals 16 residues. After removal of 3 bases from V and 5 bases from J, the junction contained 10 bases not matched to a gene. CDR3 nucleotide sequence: TGTGCCAGCAGTTTTGGCCTCGGGACAGCCTATCAGCCCCAGCATTTT. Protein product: CASSFGLGTAYQPQHF.

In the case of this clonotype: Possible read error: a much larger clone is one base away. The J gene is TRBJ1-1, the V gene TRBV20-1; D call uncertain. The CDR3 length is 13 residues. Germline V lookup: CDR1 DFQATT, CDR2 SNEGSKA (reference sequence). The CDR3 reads CGARSQTNTEAFF. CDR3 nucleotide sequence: TGCGGTGCTAGATCACAGACGAACACTGAAGCTTTCTTT.

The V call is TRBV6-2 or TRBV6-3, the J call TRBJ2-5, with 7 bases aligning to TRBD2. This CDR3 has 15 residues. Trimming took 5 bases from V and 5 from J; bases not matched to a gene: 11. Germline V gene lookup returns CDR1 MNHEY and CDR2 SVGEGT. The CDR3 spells CASSRRRLAEETQYF. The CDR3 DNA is TGTGCCAGCAGTAGAAGGCGACTAGCAGAGGAGACCCAGTACTTC.

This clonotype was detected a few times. CDR3 amino acids: CSVRREGLDEQFF. The CDR3 region has the DNA TGCAGCGTTCGTCGGGAGGGCCTGGATGAGCAGTTCTTC. The genes are TRBV29-1 and TRBJ2-1; 8 positions match TRBD2. CDR1 and CDR2 from the germline V gene are SQVTM and ANQGSEA. The CDR3 covers 13 residues. With 5 bases clipped from V and 8 bases from J, the junction kept 8 bases outside the gene matches.

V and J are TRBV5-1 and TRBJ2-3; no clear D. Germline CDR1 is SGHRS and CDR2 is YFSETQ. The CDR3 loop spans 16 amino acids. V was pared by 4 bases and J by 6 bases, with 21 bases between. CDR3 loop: CASSPPSGALGDTQYF. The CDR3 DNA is TGCGCCAGCAGCCCCCCCAGTGGTGCCCTCGGGGATACGCAGTATTTT.

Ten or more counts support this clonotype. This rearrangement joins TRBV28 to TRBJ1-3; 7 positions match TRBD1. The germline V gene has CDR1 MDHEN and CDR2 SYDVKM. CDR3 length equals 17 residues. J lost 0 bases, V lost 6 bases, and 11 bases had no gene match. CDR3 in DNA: TGTGCCAGCAGCAACCCCGGGACAGTGACCTCTGGAAACACCATATATTTT. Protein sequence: CASSNPGTVTSGNTIYF.

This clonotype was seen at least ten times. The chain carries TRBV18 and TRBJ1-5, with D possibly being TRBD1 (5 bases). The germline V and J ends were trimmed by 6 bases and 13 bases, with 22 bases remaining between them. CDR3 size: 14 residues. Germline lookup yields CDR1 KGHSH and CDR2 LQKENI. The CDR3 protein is CASSQGHQIHSQHF. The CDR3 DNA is TGTGCCAGCTCGCAAGGACACCAGATTCACTCTCAGCATTTT.

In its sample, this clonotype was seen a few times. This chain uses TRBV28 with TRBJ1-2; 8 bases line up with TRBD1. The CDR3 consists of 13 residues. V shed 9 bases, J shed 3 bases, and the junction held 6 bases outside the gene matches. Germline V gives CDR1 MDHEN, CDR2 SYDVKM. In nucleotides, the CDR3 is TGTGCCAGTTGGGGACAGGCAGACTATGGCTACACCTTC. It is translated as CASWGQADYGYTF.

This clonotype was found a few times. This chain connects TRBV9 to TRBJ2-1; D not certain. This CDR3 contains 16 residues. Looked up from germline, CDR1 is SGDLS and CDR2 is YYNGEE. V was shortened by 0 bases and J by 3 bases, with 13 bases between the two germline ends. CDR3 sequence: CASSVDSDRNYNEQFF. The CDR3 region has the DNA TGTGCCAGCAGCGTAGACTCGGACCGCAACTACAATGAGCAGTTCTTC.

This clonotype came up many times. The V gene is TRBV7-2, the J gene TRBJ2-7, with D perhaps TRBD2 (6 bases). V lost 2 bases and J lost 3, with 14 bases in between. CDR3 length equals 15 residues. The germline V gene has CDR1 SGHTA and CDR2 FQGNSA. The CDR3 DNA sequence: TGTGCCAGCAGCTTACGTAGCGGCACTGTCTACGAGCAGTACTTC. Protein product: CASSLRSGTVYEQYF.

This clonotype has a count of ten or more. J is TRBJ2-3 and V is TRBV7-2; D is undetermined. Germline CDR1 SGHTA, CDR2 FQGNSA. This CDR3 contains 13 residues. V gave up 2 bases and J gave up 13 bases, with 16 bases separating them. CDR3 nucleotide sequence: TGTGCCAGCAGCTTAAAAGGGCTAGAAAAAAAGTATTTT. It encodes CASSLKGLEKKYF.

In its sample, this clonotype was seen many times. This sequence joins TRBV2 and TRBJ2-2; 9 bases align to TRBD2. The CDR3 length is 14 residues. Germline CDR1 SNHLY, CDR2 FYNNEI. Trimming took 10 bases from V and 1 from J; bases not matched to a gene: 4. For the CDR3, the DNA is TGTGCCACCACTAGCGGGTTGAACACCGGGGAGCTGTTTTTT. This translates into CATTSGLNTGELFF.

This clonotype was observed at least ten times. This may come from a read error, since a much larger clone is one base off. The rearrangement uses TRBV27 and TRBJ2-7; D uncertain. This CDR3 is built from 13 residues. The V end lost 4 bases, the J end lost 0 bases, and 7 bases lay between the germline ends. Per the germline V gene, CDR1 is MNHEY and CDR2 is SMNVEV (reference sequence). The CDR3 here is CASSWRISYEQYF. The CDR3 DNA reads TGTGCCAGCAGTTGGCGGATCTCCTACGAGCAGTACTTC.

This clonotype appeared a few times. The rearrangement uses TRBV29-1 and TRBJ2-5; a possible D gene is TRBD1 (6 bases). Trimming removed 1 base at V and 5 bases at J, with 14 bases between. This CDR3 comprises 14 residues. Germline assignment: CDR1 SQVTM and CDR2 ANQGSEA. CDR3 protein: CSVEVPQGKETQYF. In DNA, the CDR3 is TGCAGCGTTGAAGTGCCCCAGGGGAAGGAGACCCAGTACTTC.

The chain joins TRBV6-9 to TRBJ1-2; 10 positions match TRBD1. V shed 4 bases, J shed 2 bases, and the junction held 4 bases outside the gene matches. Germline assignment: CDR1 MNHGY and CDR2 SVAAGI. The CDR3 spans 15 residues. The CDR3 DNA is TGTGCCAGCAGTTCCACGGACAGGGGGAACTATGGCTACACCTTC. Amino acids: CASSSTDRGNYGYTF.

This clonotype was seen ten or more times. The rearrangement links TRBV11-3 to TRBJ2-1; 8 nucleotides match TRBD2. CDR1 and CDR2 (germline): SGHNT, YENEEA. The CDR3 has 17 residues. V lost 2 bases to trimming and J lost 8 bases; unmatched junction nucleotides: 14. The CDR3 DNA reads TGTGCCAGCAGCTTAACTAAGCCCAGCGGGAGTTCGGATGAGCAGTTCTTC. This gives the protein CASSLTKPSGSSDEQFF. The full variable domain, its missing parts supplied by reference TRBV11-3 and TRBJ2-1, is EAGVVQSPRYKIIEKKQPVAFWCNPISGHNTLYWYLQNLGQGPELLIRYENEEAVDDSQLPKDRFSAERLKGVDSTLKIQPAELGDSAVYLCASSLTKPSGSSDEQFFGPGTRLTVL.

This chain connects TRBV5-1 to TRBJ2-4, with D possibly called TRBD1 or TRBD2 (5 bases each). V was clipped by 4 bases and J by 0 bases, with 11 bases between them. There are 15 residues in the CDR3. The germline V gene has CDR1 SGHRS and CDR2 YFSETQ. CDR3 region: CASSEGTLAKNIQYF. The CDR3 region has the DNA TGCGCCAGCAGCGAAGGGACCCTAGCCAAAAACATTCAGTACTTC.

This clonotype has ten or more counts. Written as DNA, the CDR3 is TGCGCCAGCAGCTTTTATACAGGGGGCGGAATCACTGAAGCTTTCTTT. It encodes CASSFYTGGGITEAFF. This sequence joins TRBV5-1 and TRBJ1-1; 9 nucleotides align to TRBD1. V lost 2 bases and J lost 4; bases outside the gene matches: 9. The CDR3 spans 16 residues. The germline CDR1 and CDR2 sequences are SGHRS and YFSETQ.

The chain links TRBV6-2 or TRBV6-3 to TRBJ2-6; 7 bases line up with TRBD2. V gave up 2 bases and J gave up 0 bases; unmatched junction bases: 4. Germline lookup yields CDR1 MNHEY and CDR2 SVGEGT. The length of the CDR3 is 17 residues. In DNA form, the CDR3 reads TGTGCCAGCAGTTACGGGGGGGGACCCTCTGGGGCCAACGTCCTGACTTTC. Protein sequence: CASSYGGGPSGANVLTF.

CDR3 in DNA: TGTGCCAGCAGTGCACCCGGGACAGGTTACTACGAGCAGTACTTC. Amino acids: CASSAPGTGYYEQYF. This sequence joins TRBV27 and TRBJ2-7; 8 nucleotides line up with TRBD1. The CDR3 loop spans 15 amino acids. Trimming took 5 bases from V and 3 from J; bases not matched to a gene: 9. The germline CDR1 and CDR2 sequences are MNHEY and SMNVEV (reference sequence).

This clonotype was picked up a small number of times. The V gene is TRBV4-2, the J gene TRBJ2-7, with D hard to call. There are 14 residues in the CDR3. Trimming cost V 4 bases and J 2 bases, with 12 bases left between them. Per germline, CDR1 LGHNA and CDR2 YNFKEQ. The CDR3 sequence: CASSLYWGTYEQYF. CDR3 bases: TGTGCCAGCAGCCTCTATTGGGGTACCTACGAGCAGTACTTC.